This entry describes one TCR beta chain. Its specificity is unknown. The sample belongs to a study of T cells after yellow fever vaccination. Broader study findings: Post-booster reappearance was seen for most primary-vaccination clones (about 96% CD4, around 90% CD8). When the response was secondary, it was weaker but reached its peak faster, day 5 versus 15.

TCRdb fed the 5' RACE reads into MiXCR, producing one record per CDR3 protein. In the table there are 300,000 to 400,000 distinct CDR3 sequences, approximately 13% of which are singletons. The receptor was derived from a man aged 18 to 29 who received the YFV17D yellow fever vaccine. The sequences come from CD4+ T cells sorted from PBMCs, collected 15 days after the yellow fever booster vaccination.

The CDR3, as DNA: TGTGCCAGCAGCTTGGAGGGACACGCGTTCGGCGGGGGGGCTGTGGCAGATACGCAGTATTTT. This encodes CASSLEGHAFGGGAVADTQYF. The V and J genes are TRBV5-6 and TRBJ2-3, with 9 nucleotides matching TRBD2. Germline CDR1 SGHDT, CDR2 YYEEEE. V lost 0 bases to trimming and J lost 4 bases; unmatched junction nucleotides: 21. The CDR3 extends over 21 amino acids.